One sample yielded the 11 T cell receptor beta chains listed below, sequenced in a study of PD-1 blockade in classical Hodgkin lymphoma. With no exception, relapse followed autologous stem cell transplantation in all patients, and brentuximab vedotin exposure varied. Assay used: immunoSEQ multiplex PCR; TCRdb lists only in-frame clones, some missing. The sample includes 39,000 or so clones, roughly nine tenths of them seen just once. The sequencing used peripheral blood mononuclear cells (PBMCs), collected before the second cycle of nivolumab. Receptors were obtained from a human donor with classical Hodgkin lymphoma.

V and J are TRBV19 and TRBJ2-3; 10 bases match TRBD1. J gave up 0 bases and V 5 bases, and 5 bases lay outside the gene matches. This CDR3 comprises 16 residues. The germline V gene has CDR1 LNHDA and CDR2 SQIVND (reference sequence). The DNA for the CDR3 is TGTGCCAGTAGTCCTCGGGACAGGGGTAGCACAGATACGCAGTATTTT. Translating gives CASSPRDRGSTDTQYF.

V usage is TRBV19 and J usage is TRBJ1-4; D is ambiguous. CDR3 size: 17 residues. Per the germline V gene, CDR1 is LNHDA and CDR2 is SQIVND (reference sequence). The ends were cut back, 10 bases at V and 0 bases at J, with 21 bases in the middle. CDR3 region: CATTSTAAISTNEKLFF. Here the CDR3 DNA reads TGTGCCACTACTTCAACGGCAGCTATTTCAACTAATGAAAAACTGTTTTTT.

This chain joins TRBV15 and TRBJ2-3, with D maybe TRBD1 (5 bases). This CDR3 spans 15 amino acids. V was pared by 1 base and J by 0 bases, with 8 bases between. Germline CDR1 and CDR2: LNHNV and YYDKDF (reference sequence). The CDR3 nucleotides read TGTGCCACCAGCAGAGTTGGGGCAAGCACAGATACGCAGTATTTT. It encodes CATSRVGASTDTQYF.

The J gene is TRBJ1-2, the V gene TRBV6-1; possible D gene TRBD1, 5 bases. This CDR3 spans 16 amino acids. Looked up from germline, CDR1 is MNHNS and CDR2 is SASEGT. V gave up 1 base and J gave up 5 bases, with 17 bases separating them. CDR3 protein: CASSEEGRDWGYGYTF. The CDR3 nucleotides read TGTGCCAGCAGTGAAGAGGGCAGGGATTGGGGGTATGGCTACACCTTC.

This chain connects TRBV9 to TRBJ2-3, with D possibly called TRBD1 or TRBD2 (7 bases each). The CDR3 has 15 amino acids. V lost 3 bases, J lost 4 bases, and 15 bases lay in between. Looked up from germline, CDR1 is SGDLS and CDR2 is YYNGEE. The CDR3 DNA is TGTGCCAGCAGCGCTCAGGGGGGGCCCGCAGATACGCAGTATTTT. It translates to CASSAQGGPADTQYF.

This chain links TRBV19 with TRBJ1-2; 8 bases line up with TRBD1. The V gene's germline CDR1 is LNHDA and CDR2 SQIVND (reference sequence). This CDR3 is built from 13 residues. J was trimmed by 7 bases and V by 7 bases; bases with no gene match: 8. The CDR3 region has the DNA TGTGCCAGTACCCCGACAGGGGAAGGTGGCTACACCTTC. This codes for CASTPTGEGGYTF.

DNA for the CDR3: TGTGCCAGCAGTCAACGACAGGGCGGCACCGGGGAGCTGTTTTTT. It encodes CASSQRQGGTGELFF. V usage is TRBV27 and J usage is TRBJ2-2; 7 positions agree with TRBD1. V was pared by 5 bases and J by 4 bases, with 7 bases of the junction left unmatched. Germline values: CDR1 MNHEY, CDR2 SMNVEV (reference sequence). The CDR3 is 15 amino acids.

The CDR3, as DNA: TGTGCCATCAGGTCTTACCCCGGGGGGGCAGAGGGCTACACCTTC. It codes for CAIRSYPGGAEGYTF. The V and J genes are TRBV10-3 and TRBJ1-2; D is perhaps TRBD1 (6 bases). Looked up from germline, CDR1 is ENHRY and CDR2 is SYGVKD. This CDR3 region has 15 residues. V gave up 6 bases and J gave up 8 bases, with 22 bases separating them.

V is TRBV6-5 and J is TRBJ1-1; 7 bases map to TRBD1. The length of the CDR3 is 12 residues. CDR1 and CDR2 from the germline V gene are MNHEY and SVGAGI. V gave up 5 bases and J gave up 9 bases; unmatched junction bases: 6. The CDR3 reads CASSQTGEKAFF. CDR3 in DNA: TGTGCCAGCAGTCAAACAGGGGAAAAAGCTTTCTTT.

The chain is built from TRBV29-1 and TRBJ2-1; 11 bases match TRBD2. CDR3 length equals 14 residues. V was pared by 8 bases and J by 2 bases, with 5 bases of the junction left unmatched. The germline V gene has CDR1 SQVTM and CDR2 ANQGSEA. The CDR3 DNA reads TGCAGCTCACGACTAGCGGGACCCTACAATGAGCAGTTCTTC. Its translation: CSSRLAGPYNEQFF.

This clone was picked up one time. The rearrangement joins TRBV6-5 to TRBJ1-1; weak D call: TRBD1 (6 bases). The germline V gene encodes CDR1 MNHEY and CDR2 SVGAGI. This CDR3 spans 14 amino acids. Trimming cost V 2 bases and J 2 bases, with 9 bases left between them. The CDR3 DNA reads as TGTGCCAGCAGTTACGGGGGGCCAAACACTGAAGCTTTCTTT. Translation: CASSYGGPNTEAFF.